These 32 T cell receptor beta chains were all obtained from the same sample, sequenced in a study of CD8 T cells in Susac syndrome. With random hexamers, about 0.45 to 1 ug RNA was reverse transcribed. TCRdb re-derived calls from the immunoSEQ multiplex PCR reads in MiXCR, one entry per CDR3 protein. The data show about 150,000 distinct CDR3 sequences, approximately 94% seen once. Sequenced material: CD4+ T cells from PBMCs. These receptors were obtained from a human donor with multiple sclerosis.

The V and J genes are TRBV6-5 and TRBJ2-5, with TRBD1 matching 12 bases. This CDR3 spans 14 amino acids. Germline V CDR1 and CDR2: MNHEY, SVGAGI. The trim removed 7 bases at V and 5 bases at J, leaving 5 bases unmatched. CDR3 sequence: CASTGTGGRETQYF. The CDR3 nucleotides read TGTGCCAGCACCGGGACAGGGGGCAGGGAGACCCAGTACTTC.

The chain joins TRBV10-2 to TRBJ1-2; D perhaps matches TRBD1 (5 bases). Trimming shortened V by 5 bases and J by 7 bases, and 20 bases separated the two germline ends. This CDR3 is built from 15 residues. Germline V gene data show CDR1 as WSHSY and CDR2 as SAAADI. For the CDR3, the DNA is TGCGCCAGCAGTAACGGCGCCGGGGCCGGGGGTGGCTACACCTTC. Translating it yields CASSNGAGAGGGYTF.

The V call is TRBV5-1, the J call TRBJ2-5, with 8 nucleotides matching TRBD2. CDR3 length equals 14 residues. Germline values: CDR1 SGHRS, CDR2 YFSETQ. The trim removed 7 bases at V and 5 bases at J, leaving 10 bases unmatched. This CDR3 is CASANGGGTETQYF. DNA of the CDR3: TGCGCCAGCGCGAACGGGGGGGGCACGGAGACCCAGTACTTC.

J is TRBJ1-2 and V is TRBV15; a possible D gene is TRBD1 (6 bases). The CDR3 is 17 amino acids. CDR1 LNHNV and CDR2 YYDKDF come from the germline V gene (reference sequence). V was pared by 2 bases and J by 4 bases, with 20 bases between. The CDR3 nucleotides are TGTGCCACCAGCAGACCAACGGACAGTACCCTTTTCTATGGCTACACCTTC. It specifies CATSRPTDSTLFYGYTF.

This sequence joins TRBV5-4 and TRBJ1-2, with 8 positions matching TRBD1. The germline CDR1 and CDR2 sequences are SGHNT and YYREEE (reference sequence). The V and J ends lost 7 bases and 4 bases, in that order; junction bases with no gene match: 9. This CDR3 is built from 14 residues. The chain's CDR3 is CASFRTGKLYGYTF. The CDR3 DNA sequence: TGTGCCAGCTTCCGGACAGGGAAACTCTATGGCTACACCTTC.

This chain links TRBV4-1 with TRBJ1-2; D not certain. Trimming stripped 1 base from V and 8 bases from J, with 14 bases between. The germline V gene has CDR1 MGHRA and CDR2 YSYEKL. The CDR3 length is 14 residues. DNA of the CDR3: TGCGCCAGCAGCCAAGTTTGGGTTTCGGAGGGCTACACCTTC. Its translation: CASSQVWVSEGYTF.

The J gene is TRBJ1-1, the V gene TRBV5-1; D call uncertain. Germline assignment: CDR1 SGHRS and CDR2 YFSETQ. Trimming pared 5 bases from V and 3 bases from J, leaving 11 bases between. The CDR3 consists of 13 residues. The CDR3: CASSPQWDTEAFF. DNA of the CDR3: TGCGCCAGCAGTCCCCAATGGGACACTGAAGCTTTCTTT.

The rearrangement links TRBV25-1 to TRBJ1-1; 9 nucleotides match TRBD1. Germline CDR1 MGHDK, CDR2 SYGVNS. V was clipped by 3 bases and J by 4 bases; unmatched bases: 3. This CDR3 is 14 amino acids long. The chain's CDR3 is CASSEGQGTTEAFF. Written as DNA, the CDR3 is TGTGCCAGCAGTGAGGGACAGGGTACCACTGAAGCTTTCTTT.

This chain uses TRBV29-1 with TRBJ1-4, with TRBD1 identical over 7 bases. V was clipped by 7 bases and J by 2 bases; unmatched bases: 7. The CDR3 extends over 14 amino acids. Germline V gene sequence: CDR1 SQVTM, CDR2 ANQGSEA. The chain's CDR3 is CSGIMTGTNEKLFF. In DNA, the CDR3 is TGCAGCGGGATCATGACAGGGACTAATGAAAAACTGTTTTTT.

The V gene is TRBV4-3, the J gene TRBJ1-3, with 7 bases matching TRBD1. J lost 4 bases, V lost 8 bases, and 2 bases had no gene match. The CDR3 totals 12 residues. Germline CDR1 LGHNA, CDR2 YSLEER. The CDR3 is CASGGQGNTIYF. Here the CDR3 DNA reads TGCGCCAGCGGGGGACAGGGAAACACCATATATTTT.

The chain is built from TRBV25-1 and TRBJ1-2; D ambiguous. Trimming removed 10 bases at V and 1 base at J, with 13 bases between. The CDR3 contains 13 residues. Looked up from germline, CDR1 is MGHDK and CDR2 is SYGVNS. CDR3 nucleotide sequence: TGTGCCACCTCCCTGGGCCTTAACTATGGCTACACCTTC. Translating gives CATSLGLNYGYTF.

This clonotype was seen only once. The CDR3 here is CSARGQGKYEQYF. For the CDR3, the DNA is TGCAGTGCTAGGGGACAGGGCAAGTACGAGCAGTACTTC. J is TRBJ2-7 and V is TRBV20-1; 9 positions agree with TRBD1. The CDR3 has 13 residues. Germline trimming cut 3 bases from V and 4 bases from J; bases unmatched to any gene: 4. Germline V gene lookup returns CDR1 DFQATT and CDR2 SNEGSKA (reference sequence).

The rearrangement links TRBV6-5 to TRBJ2-5; the match to TRBD2 covers 7 bases. Per the germline V gene, CDR1 is MNHEY and CDR2 is SVGAGI. J gave up 5 bases and V 1 base, and 10 bases lay outside the gene matches. The CDR3 runs 16 residues. The CDR3 sequence: CASSYLSGKGWETQYF. The DNA for the CDR3 is TGTGCCAGCAGTTACTTAAGCGGGAAGGGTTGGGAGACCCAGTACTTC.

V and J are TRBV30 and TRBJ1-3, with D unclear. Per germline, CDR1 GTSNPN and CDR2 SVGIG (reference sequence). Trimming took off 0 bases at V and 0 bases at J, with 9 bases between the two ends. This CDR3 is built from 15 residues. CDR3 region: CAWSVGGFSGNTIYF. The CDR3 nucleotides read TGTGCCTGGAGTGTAGGCGGGTTCTCTGGAAACACCATATATTTT. The full variable domain, rest sourced from reference TRBV30 and TRBJ1-3, is SQTIHQWPATLVQPVGSPLSLECTVEGTSNPNLYWYRQAAGRGLQLLFYSVGIGQISSEVPQNLSASRPQDRQFILSSKKLLLSDSGFYLCAWSVGGFSGNTIYFGEGSWLTVV.

The J gene is TRBJ1-1, the V gene TRBV2, with 7 bases matching TRBD1. J lost 3 bases, V lost 5 bases, and 15 bases had no gene match. The CDR3 spans 17 residues. The germline V gene has CDR1 SNHLY and CDR2 FYNNEI. The CDR3 bases are TGTGCCAGCAGTACCGACAGGGAGGAGAGCCGGGACACTGAAGCTTTCTTT. This gives the protein CASSTDREESRDTEAFF.

This clonotype has just a few counts. The chain links TRBV7-2 to TRBJ1-5, with D unresolved. Germline lookup yields CDR1 SGHTA and CDR2 FQGNSA. V was clipped by 1 base and J by 7 bases, with 14 bases between them. This CDR3 is built from 15 residues. This CDR3 is CASSLVLGLGQPQHF. CDR3 nucleotide sequence: TGTGCCAGCAGCTTAGTTCTGGGGTTGGGGCAGCCCCAGCATTTT.

This chain links TRBV3-1 with TRBJ1-6; D may be TRBD1 (6 bases). CDR3 length: 15 amino acids. The germline gives CDR1 LGHDT, CDR2 YNNKEL (reference sequence). V lost 0 bases and J lost 9, with 12 bases in between. The CDR3 reads CASSQDRGALSPLHF. CDR3 bases: TGTGCCAGCAGCCAAGATCGGGGGGCGCTTTCACCCCTCCACTTT.

This chain connects TRBV6-1 to TRBJ2-3; no firm D call. The CDR3 is made up of 12 amino acids. Germline-derived CDR1 and CDR2 are MNHNS and SASEGT. Trimming pared 6 bases from V and 2 bases from J, leaving 6 bases between. CDR3 DNA sequence: TGTGCCAGCAGGGGGATCACAGATACGCAGTATTTT. Translation: CASRGITDTQYF.

The CDR3 reads CASSPLAGVNEQYF. The CDR3 nucleotides read TGCGCCAGCAGCCCACTAGCGGGAGTCAACGAGCAGTACTTC. The rearrangement uses TRBV4-3 and TRBJ2-7; 11 bases match TRBD2. Trimming removed 4 bases from V and 5 bases from J; junction bases left unmatched: 4. This CDR3 comprises 14 residues. Germline CDR1 is LGHNA and CDR2 is YSLEER.

V is TRBV27 and J is TRBJ1-3; D gene uncertain. There are 14 residues in the CDR3. V dropped 6 bases and J dropped 1 base, with 10 bases sitting between them. The germline CDR1 and CDR2 sequences are MNHEY and SMNVEV (reference sequence). In DNA form, the CDR3 reads TGTGCCAGCAGGCCGTCAGTTTCTGGAAACACCATATATTTT. It codes for CASRPSVSGNTIYF.

V and J are TRBV12-3 or TRBV12-4 and TRBJ2-5; D is uncertain. V was clipped by 3 bases and J by 1 base, with 6 bases between them. The CDR3 is 13 residues long. The CDR3 region is CASSLLVQETQYF. CDR3 nucleotide sequence: TGTGCCAGCAGTTTGCTGGTCCAAGAGACCCAGTACTTC.

This clonotype was recorded once. The V and J genes are TRBV6-1 and TRBJ2-2; 8 nucleotides align to TRBD1. From germline, CDR1 is MNHNS and CDR2 SASEGT. The CDR3 is 13 residues long. V dropped 10 bases and J dropped 5; count of bases not matched to a gene: 6. The CDR3 region is CAIGQGATGELFF. The CDR3 DNA reads TGTGCCATAGGACAGGGAGCTACCGGGGAGCTGTTTTTT.

The V call is TRBV11-2, the J call TRBJ1-6, with D perhaps TRBD1 (5 bases). Trimming took 4 bases from V and 8 from J, leaving 18 bases between them. There are 16 residues in the CDR3. CDR1 and CDR2 from the germline V gene are SGHAT and FQNNGV. DNA for the CDR3: TGTGCCAGCAGCTGGCGCGGGGGTACAGGTGATTCACCCCTCCACTTT. Translating it yields CASSWRGGTGDSPLHF. The complete variable domain, with remaining parts taken from reference TRBV11-2 and TRBJ1-6, reads EAGVAQSPRYKIIEKRQSVAFWCNPISGHATLYWYQQILGQGPKLLIQFQNNGVVDDSQLPKDRFSAERLKGVDSTLKIQPAKLEDSAVYLCASSWRGGTGDSPLHFGNGTRLTVT.

This chain connects TRBV3-1 to TRBJ2-1; no definite D call. V was clipped by 2 bases and J by 6 bases, with 14 bases between them. Germline CDR1 reads LGHDT; CDR2 reads YNNKEL (reference sequence). CDR3 length equals 15 residues. The CDR3 region has the DNA TGTGCCAGCAGCCAAAGGGCTCCTCCTGCCAATGAGCAGTTCTTC. It is translated as CASSQRAPPANEQFF.

The count of this clonotype is one. This chain uses TRBV6-1 with TRBJ2-6, with 7 bases fitting TRBD1. V lost 7 bases and J lost 2; bases outside the gene matches: 11. CDR1 and CDR2 (germline): MNHNS, SASEGT. The CDR3 runs 17 residues. In DNA form, the CDR3 reads TGTGCCAGCATCCACAGGGGCTCCCTCCCTGGGGCCAACGTCCTGACTTTC. Its translation is CASIHRGSLPGANVLTF.

This clonotype was detected a few times. The CDR3 bases are TGTGCCAGCAGTCCGAGCCCAGGGGAGCAGTTCTTC. This sequence encodes CASSPSPGEQFF. The chain has TRBV7-2 and TRBJ2-1; the D gene is possibly TRBD1 (5 bases). The CDR3 is 12 residues long. CDR1 and CDR2 from the germline V gene are SGHTA and FQGNSA. V was trimmed by 6 bases and J by 10 bases, leaving 13 bases between them.

This chain joins TRBV5-1 and TRBJ1-6; 9 nucleotides agree with TRBD1. The CDR3 length is 17 residues. Germline V gives CDR1 SGHRS, CDR2 YFSETQ. V shed 4 bases, J shed 3 bases, and the junction held 8 bases outside the gene matches. DNA for the CDR3: TGCGCCAGCAGCCTACGGTGGGACAGGGACTATAATTCACCCCTCCACTTT. Translating gives CASSLRWDRDYNSPLHF.

A single count supports this clonotype. The J gene is TRBJ1-3, the V gene TRBV29-1; possibly TRBD1 for D (5 bases). Germline assignment: CDR1 SQVTM and CDR2 ANQGSEA. CDR3 length equals 12 residues. Trimming removed 5 bases from V and 2 bases from J, with 7 bases in between. The CDR3 loop is CSVKGTGNTIYF. CDR3 coding DNA: TGCAGCGTTAAGGGGACTGGAAACACCATATATTTT.

The rearrangement uses TRBV7-8 and TRBJ2-7; 7 bases match TRBD2. J lost 1 base, V lost 1 base, and 4 bases had no gene match. Germline assignment: CDR1 SGHVS and CDR2 FQNEAQ. The CDR3 totals 15 residues. The CDR3 sequence: CASSLVRERSYEQYF. The DNA for the CDR3 is TGTGCCAGCAGCTTAGTGCGGGAGAGGTCCTACGAGCAGTACTTC.

The chain combines TRBV7-2 with TRBJ2-7, with D maybe TRBD1 (5 bases). Germline-derived CDR1 and CDR2 are SGHTA and FQGNSA. This CDR3 is 15 amino acids long. The germline V and J ends were trimmed by 1 base and 0 bases, with 10 bases remaining between them. CDR3 protein: CASSLGTSSSYEQYF. The CDR3 DNA sequence: TGTGCCAGCAGCTTAGGGACAAGTTCCTCCTACGAGCAGTACTTC.

V usage is TRBV11-2 and J usage is TRBJ2-7, with D perhaps TRBD1 or TRBD2 (5 bases each). The CDR3 loop spans 16 amino acids. Germline lookup yields CDR1 SGHAT and CDR2 FQNNGV. The ends were cut back, 2 bases at V and 0 bases at J, with 14 bases in the middle. The CDR3 here is CASSLFSGTSSYEQYF. For the CDR3, the DNA is TGTGCCAGCAGCTTATTCTCCGGGACCAGCTCCTACGAGCAGTACTTC.

The J gene is TRBJ2-7, the V gene TRBV12-3 or TRBV12-4, with D uncertain. The CDR3 has 11 amino acids. V lost 9 bases and J lost 0, with 6 bases in between. CDR3: CARQRSYEQYF. The CDR3 DNA follows: TGTGCCAGACAGCGCTCCTACGAGCAGTACTTC.